Below, 9 T cell receptor beta chains from the same sample are listed, as sequenced in a study of T-cell memory formation after mild COVID-19. TCRdb re-analysed the 5' RACE reads in MiXCR, keeping a single row per CDR3 protein. The sample yields a few hundred thousand distinct CDR3 sequences, over 20% seen once. Material: PBMCs or a T cell subset sorted from them (not recorded which). All receptors derive from an adult woman who had mild COVID-19 (a few samples of this study predate the infection). Cell type and time point are not known.

This clonotype was observed a handful of times. The V gene is TRBV9, the J gene TRBJ2-1; weak D call: TRBD2 (6 bases). Deletions cut 0 bases from V and 7 bases from J, with 11 bases between. The CDR3 extends over 14 amino acids. The germline CDR1 and CDR2 sequences are SGDLS and YYNGEE. CDR3 bases: TGTGCCAGCAGCGTAGGTGGAGGGCCGAATGAGCAGTTCTTC. This gives the protein CASSVGGGPNEQFF. Supplemented by reference TRBV9 and TRBJ2-1, the full variable domain reads DSGVTQTPKHLITATGQRVTLRCSPRSGDLSVYWYQQSLDQGLQFLIQYYNGEERAKGNILERFSAQQFPDLHSELNLSSLELGDSALYFCASSVGGGPNEQFFGPGTRLTVL.

This clonotype has a count of ten or more. The chain joins TRBV4-1 to TRBJ2-7, with 9 bases fitting TRBD2. Germline V lookup: CDR1 MGHRA, CDR2 YSYEKL. The CDR3 has 14 amino acids. V trimming: 8 bases; J trimming: 0 bases; junction bases outside the gene matches: 5. This chain's CDR3 is CASSSGLASYEQYF. The CDR3 region has the DNA TGCGCCAGCTCCTCGGGACTAGCCTCCTACGAGCAGTACTTC.

A few counts support this clonotype. This chain links TRBV9 with TRBJ2-3, with D perhaps matching TRBD1 (6 bases). Germline V lookup: CDR1 SGDLS, CDR2 YYNGEE. V lost 3 bases to trimming and J lost 3 bases, with 14 bases between them. The CDR3 loop spans 15 amino acids. The CDR3 loop is CASSGQGRRTDTQYF. CDR3 coding DNA: TGTGCCAGCAGCGGCCAGGGGCGAAGGACAGATACGCAGTATTTT. Drawing the rest from reference TRBV9 and TRBJ2-3, the complete variable domain is DSGVTQTPKHLITATGQRVTLRCSPRSGDLSVYWYQQSLDQGLQFLIQYYNGEERAKGNILERFSAQQFPDLHSELNLSSLELGDSALYFCASSGQGRRTDTQYFGPGTRLTVL.

The J gene is TRBJ2-7, the V gene TRBV6-2 or TRBV6-3; D is uncertain. The germline gives CDR1 MNHEY, CDR2 SVGEGT. V lost 1 base and J 5 bases, leaving 3 bases between the germline ends. The CDR3 is 11 residues long. The CDR3 region is CASSYYDEQYF. The CDR3 coding sequence is TGTGCCAGCAGTTACTACGACGAGCAGTACTTC.

A single count supports this clonotype. The chain uses TRBV15 and TRBJ1-2; 9 bases fit TRBD1. The CDR3 is 17 amino acids. From germline, CDR1 is LNHNV and CDR2 YYDKDF (reference sequence). V gave up 3 bases and J gave up 1 base; unmatched junction bases: 9. The CDR3 DNA follows: TGTGCCACCAGCAGTCCGGGACAGGGACTTTTTAACTATGGCTACACCTTC. This codes for CATSSPGQGLFNYGYTF.

J is TRBJ2-5 and V is TRBV5-1; D remains ambiguous. The CDR3 extends over 12 amino acids. The V end was cut by 6 bases, the J end by 0 bases, with 6 bases between. Germline CDR1 and CDR2: SGHRS and YFSETQ. CDR3 region: CASTVDQETQYF. CDR3 in DNA: TGCGCCAGCACCGTAGACCAAGAGACCCAGTACTTC.

This clonotype appeared a single time. This chain joins TRBV12-5 and TRBJ2-1; 9 bases are a match to TRBD1. Germline trimming cut 6 bases from V and 12 bases from J; bases unmatched to any gene: 9. The CDR3 covers 13 residues. CDR1 and CDR2 (germline): LGHNT, FRNRAP. The CDR3 DNA sequence: TGTGCTAGTGGACCGAGCGAGACAGGGGGGCAGTTCTTC. This sequence encodes CASGPSETGGQFF.

The chain links TRBV7-9 to TRBJ2-2; D is possibly TRBD1 (5 bases). CDR1 and CDR2 from the germline V gene are SEHNR and FQNEAQ (reference sequence). Trimming removed 4 bases from V and 4 bases from J, with 19 bases in between. This CDR3 has 17 amino acids. CDR3 loop: CASSSRGQGWSTGELFF. CDR3 in DNA: TGTGCCAGCAGCTCGAGAGGCCAGGGTTGGAGCACCGGGGAGCTGTTTTTT.

The chain couples TRBV12-3 or TRBV12-4 to TRBJ2-5; D gene unclear. With 6 bases removed from V and 7 bases from J, the gap between germline ends came to 21 bases. The CDR3 spans 15 residues. The DNA for the CDR3 is TGTGCCAGCAGCCTCACTGCTGGGGTTAGTGGGACCCAGTACTTC. The encoded protein is CASSLTAGVSGTQYF.